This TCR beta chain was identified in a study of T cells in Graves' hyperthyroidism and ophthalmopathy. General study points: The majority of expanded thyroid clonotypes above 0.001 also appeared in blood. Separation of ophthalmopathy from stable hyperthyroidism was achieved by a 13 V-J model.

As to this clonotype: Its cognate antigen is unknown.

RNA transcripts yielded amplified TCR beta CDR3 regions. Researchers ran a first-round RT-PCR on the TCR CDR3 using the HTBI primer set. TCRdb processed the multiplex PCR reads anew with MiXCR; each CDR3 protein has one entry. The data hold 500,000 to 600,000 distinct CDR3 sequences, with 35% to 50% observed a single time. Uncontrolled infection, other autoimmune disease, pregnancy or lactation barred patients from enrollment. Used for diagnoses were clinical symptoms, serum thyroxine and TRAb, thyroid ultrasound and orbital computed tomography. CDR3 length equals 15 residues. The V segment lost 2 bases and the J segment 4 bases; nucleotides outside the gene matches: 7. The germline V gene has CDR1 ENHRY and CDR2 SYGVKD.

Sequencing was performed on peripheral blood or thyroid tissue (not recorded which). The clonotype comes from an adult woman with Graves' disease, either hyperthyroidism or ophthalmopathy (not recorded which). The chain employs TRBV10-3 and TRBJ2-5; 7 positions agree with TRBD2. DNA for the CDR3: TGTGCCATCAGTGAGGTCAGCGGGACGATAGAGACCCAGTACTTC. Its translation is CAISEVSGTIETQYF.